The 21 T cell receptor beta chains presented below share a single source sample, sequenced in a study of OX40 agonist ivuxolimab in advanced cancers. Clones were read by immunoSEQ multiplex PCR, and TCRdb kept only the in-frame ones, dropping some. Of 40,000 to 45,000 clones listed, about 80% were seen once; the top ten hold over 9.5%. Sequenced material: CD4+ or CD8+ T cells sorted from blood, taken in a trial of the OX40 agonist ivuxolimab. The receptors were gathered from an adult with an advanced solid tumor such as melanoma, head and neck, liver or kidney cancer.

V usage is TRBV6-4 and J usage is TRBJ2-2, with D unclear. The CDR3 loop spans 13 amino acids. CDR1 is MRHNA, CDR2 SNTAGT, per germline. Between the trimmed V and J ends, which lost 6 bases and 3 bases, there was a span of 8 bases. CDR3 in DNA: TGTGCCAGCAGCTTCGAGGACACCGGGGAGCTGTTTTTT. This codes for CASSFEDTGELFF.

This clone was detected once. J is TRBJ2-1 and V is TRBV9, with 8 positions matching TRBD2. V shed 2 bases, J shed 2 bases, and the junction held 3 bases outside the gene matches. The germline V gene has CDR1 SGDLS and CDR2 YYNGEE. The CDR3 has 15 residues. CDR3 nucleotides: TGTGCCAGCAGCGTGGGAGCGGGAGCCTACAATGAGCAGTTCTTC. Translation gives CASSVGAGAYNEQFF.

The chain carries TRBV28 and TRBJ2-7; D remains unclear. The CDR3 has 12 residues. Germline V gene sequence: CDR1 MDHEN, CDR2 SYDVKM. Trimming cost V 3 bases and J 3 bases, with 6 bases left between them. CDR3 sequence reads: CASSFGDYEQYF. Written as DNA, the CDR3 is TGTGCCAGCAGTTTTGGCGACTACGAGCAGTACTTC.

This chain connects TRBV10-2 to TRBJ2-3; D remains unclear. Germline CDR1 and CDR2: WSHSY and SAAADI. Trimming removed 2 bases from V and 3 bases from J, with 15 bases in between. The CDR3 is 16 residues long. The CDR3 DNA reads TGCGCCAGCAGTGAGATTGCTGGGATGGGGACAGATACGCAGTATTTT. Protein: CASSEIAGMGTDTQYF.

This chain links TRBV5-1 with TRBJ2-3; 7 nucleotides agree with TRBD2. The J segment lost 0 bases and the V segment lost 1 base, leaving 2 bases of the junction unmatched. In germline, CDR1 is SGHRS, CDR2 YFSETQ. The CDR3 is 15 residues long. CDR3 in amino acids: CASSLLSGSTDTQYF. The CDR3 DNA reads TGCGCCAGCAGCTTGCTTAGCGGGAGCACAGATACGCAGTATTTT.

This rearrangement joins TRBV6-5 to TRBJ1-5; D might be TRBD1 (5 bases). This CDR3 spans 14 amino acids. V lost 5 bases, J lost 4 bases, and 12 bases lay in between. Looked up from germline, CDR1 is MNHEY and CDR2 is SVGAGI. The CDR3 DNA follows: TGTGCCAGCAGTCCGGGACTCAGTAATCAGCCCCAGCATTTT. Residues: CASSPGLSNQPQHF.

This chain links TRBV7-2 with TRBJ1-2; 8 positions agree with TRBD1. The V segment lost 1 base and the J segment 0 bases; nucleotides outside the gene matches: 1. This CDR3 is built from 15 residues. Germline V gene sequence: CDR1 SGHTA, CDR2 FQGNSA. CDR3 amino acids: CASSLGDRPNYGYTF. CDR3 DNA sequence: TGTGCCAGCAGCTTAGGGGACAGGCCTAACTATGGCTACACCTTC.

This chain uses TRBV2 with TRBJ1-1; maybe TRBD1 (5 bases). This CDR3 spans 12 amino acids. Trimming shortened V by 8 bases and J by 5 bases, and 12 bases separated the two germline ends. From germline, CDR1 is SNHLY and CDR2 FYNNEI. The DNA for the CDR3 is TGTGCCAGCCGCCAGGGTGGGACTGAAGCTTTCTTT. Amino acids: CASRQGGTEAFF.

This clone appeared once. This chain uses TRBV5-1 with TRBJ2-3; D may be TRBD2 (5 bases). This CDR3 contains 15 residues. Germline lookup yields CDR1 SGHRS and CDR2 YFSETQ. V was trimmed by 0 bases and J by 4 bases, leaving 12 bases between them. The CDR3 region is CASSLDGVVADTQYF. As DNA, the CDR3 is TGCGCCAGCAGCTTGGACGGGGTGGTGGCAGATACGCAGTATTTT.

This clone was counted once. V and J are TRBV6-5 and TRBJ2-1; the match to TRBD2 covers 8 bases. With 6 bases clipped from V and 5 bases from J, the junction kept 3 bases outside the gene matches. CDR1 is MNHEY and CDR2 is SVGAGI in the germline V gene. The CDR3 consists of 13 residues. DNA for the CDR3: TGTGCCAGCAGCTCGGGAGGGAACAATGAGCAGTTCTTC. It codes for CASSSGGNNEQFF.

V and J are TRBV6-5 and TRBJ2-7, with 11 bases aligning to TRBD2. V shed 6 bases and J 1 base; nucleotides not matched to a gene: 5. The germline V gene encodes CDR1 MNHEY and CDR2 SVGAGI. The CDR3 covers 15 residues. This CDR3 is CASRKGLAESYEQYF. The CDR3 DNA is TGTGCCAGCAGAAAGGGACTAGCGGAATCCTACGAGCAGTACTTC.

This clone was detected only a few times. The rearrangement links TRBV19 to TRBJ2-7; TRBD2 matches at 16 bases. J was trimmed by 5 bases and V by 3 bases; bases with no gene match: 19. Germline loops: CDR1 LNHDA, CDR2 SQIVND (reference sequence). The CDR3 is made up of 21 amino acids. For the CDR3, the DNA is TGTGCCAGTAGTATCTACAGGGTGGAAGGGACTAGCGGGAGGGGACTCCACGAGCAGTACTTC. Protein product: CASSIYRVEGTSGRGLHEQYF.

The sample holds one count of this clone. The chain links TRBV11-2 to TRBJ2-2, with 10 bases fitting TRBD1. Germline trimming cut 8 bases from V and 4 bases from J; bases unmatched to any gene: 4. The germline V gene encodes CDR1 SGHAT and CDR2 FQNNGV. The CDR3 extends over 14 amino acids. The CDR3 region is CASFWTGGTGELFF. The CDR3 DNA reads TGTGCCAGCTTCTGGACAGGGGGCACCGGGGAGCTGTTTTTT.

This chain connects TRBV5-1 to TRBJ1-1; D ambiguous. Germline CDR1 and CDR2: SGHRS and YFSETQ. The V end lost 4 bases, the J end lost 1 base, and 8 bases lay between the germline ends. CDR3 length: 13 residues. The CDR3 region is CASSQLGNTEAFF. In DNA, the CDR3 is TGCGCCAGCAGCCAGCTTGGGAACACTGAAGCTTTCTTT.

This chain uses TRBV7-2 with TRBJ2-7; D ambiguous. This CDR3 is built from 13 residues. Germline CDR1 and CDR2: SGHTA and FQGNSA. The ends were cut back, 3 bases at V and 3 bases at J, with 9 bases in the middle. The CDR3 nucleotides are TGTGCCAGCAGCTTGCTAGTTGTCTACGAGCAGTACTTC. It yields the protein CASSLLVVYEQYF.

This clone was found once. The chain has TRBV11-2 and TRBJ1-2, with D unclear. V was shortened by 2 bases and J by 7 bases, with 17 bases between the two germline ends. Germline V gene lookup returns CDR1 SGHAT and CDR2 FQNNGV. The CDR3 length is 15 residues. DNA of the CDR3: TGTGCCAGCAGCTTAATGGGTGCGGGATCGTCTGGCTACACCTTC. It encodes CASSLMGAGSSGYTF.

This sequence joins TRBV28 and TRBJ2-7; weak D call: TRBD1 (6 bases). This CDR3 contains 13 residues. CDR1 and CDR2 from the germline V gene are MDHEN and SYDVKM. The germline V and J ends were trimmed by 3 bases and 0 bases, with 6 bases remaining between them. CDR3 loop: CASSLDSSYEQYF. CDR3 nucleotides: TGTGCCAGCAGTTTGGACAGCTCCTACGAGCAGTACTTC. The full variable domain, its missing parts supplied by reference TRBV28 and TRBJ2-7, is DVKVTQSSRYLVKRTGEKVFLECVQDMDHENMFWYRQDPGLGLRLIYFSYDVKMKEKGDIPEGYSVSREKKERFSLILESASTNQTSMYLCASSLDSSYEQYFGPGTRLTVT.

This clone has a handful of counts. V gene TRBV27 combines with J gene TRBJ2-5; D unresolved. Germline CDR1 is MNHEY and CDR2 is SMNVEV (reference sequence). The V end lost 6 bases, the J end lost 5 bases, and 16 bases lay between the germline ends. The CDR3 covers 14 residues. The CDR3 nucleotides are TGTGCCAGCAGCTCGGTTACAAAACGGGAGACCCAGTACTTC. Encoded protein: CASSSVTKRETQYF.

The chain employs TRBV28 and TRBJ1-1, with 7 bases aligning to TRBD1. Germline V gene lookup returns CDR1 MDHEN and CDR2 SYDVKM. With 6 bases clipped from V and 0 bases from J, the junction kept 10 bases outside the gene matches. The CDR3 length is 16 residues. Here the CDR3 reads CASRRAGQPLNTEAFF. CDR3 nucleotide sequence: TGTGCCAGCAGACGTGCGGGACAGCCCTTGAACACTGAAGCTTTCTTT.

V and J are TRBV6-5 and TRBJ2-5, with D unclear. Germline assignment: CDR1 MNHEY and CDR2 SVGAGI. Trimming removed 2 bases from V and 1 base from J, with 5 bases in between. The CDR3 runs 13 residues. The CDR3 region is CASSYTIQETQYF. The CDR3 nucleotides read TGTGCCAGCAGTTACACCATCCAAGAGACCCAGTACTTC.

V gene TRBV11-2 combines with J gene TRBJ1-5; 7 bases are a match to TRBD1. The CDR3 totals 15 residues. Germline assignment: CDR1 SGHAT and CDR2 FQNNGV. V lost 1 base, J lost 2 bases, and 2 bases stayed unmatched. The CDR3 protein is CASSLGGTGNQPQHF. The CDR3 DNA reads TGTGCCAGCAGCTTAGGTGGGACAGGCAATCAGCCCCAGCATTTT.